Shown below are 28 T cell receptor beta chains from a single sample sequenced in a study of T cell repertoires in cytomegalovirus infection. TCRdb re-called the reads through MiXCR, storing one row per CDR3 protein. Here the sample spans 150,000 to 200,000 distinct CDR3 sequences, 28% being singletons. Sequenced input: PBMCs. All receptors derive from a human donor in good health (CMV status not recorded). Some clones in this sample may be carry-over from other donors' samples.

This clonotype appeared a few times. The gene calls are TRBV6-2 or TRBV6-3 and TRBJ1-1, with D unclear. The CDR3 spans 13 residues. The V end lost 6 bases, the J end lost 4 bases, and 12 bases lay between the germline ends. The germline V gene has CDR1 MNHEY and CDR2 SVGEGT. CDR3 amino acids: CASSFQVGTEAFF. The CDR3 DNA reads TGTGCCAGCAGCTTCCAGGTGGGCACTGAAGCTTTCTTT.

The J gene is TRBJ1-1, the V gene TRBV5-6; the match to TRBD1 covers 7 bases. This CDR3 spans 16 amino acids. Germline-derived CDR1 and CDR2 are SGHDT and YYEEEE. The V segment lost 4 bases and the J segment 2 bases; nucleotides outside the gene matches: 11. CDR3 nucleotides: TGTGCCAGCAGCCCACCGGGACAGCGAGCAAACACTGAAGCTTTCTTT. Translated: CASSPPGQRANTEAFF.

This clonotype was seen a handful of times. V is TRBV7-2 and J is TRBJ2-7; the match to TRBD2 covers 7 bases. The junction had 8 bases not matched to a gene; V was cut back by 5 bases and J by 1 base. This CDR3 is 15 amino acids long. The germline CDR1 and CDR2 sequences are SGHTA and FQGNSA. The CDR3 loop is CASSAREAVSYEQYF. DNA for the CDR3: TGTGCCAGCAGCGCTCGGGAGGCCGTTTCCTACGAGCAGTACTTC.

This chain links TRBV10-3 with TRBJ1-6; TRBD1 aligns across 8 bases. CDR1 is ENHRY, CDR2 SYGVKD, per germline. V was clipped by 5 bases and J by 7 bases; unmatched bases: 4. This CDR3 contains 14 residues. CDR3 amino acids: CAISLGQVNSPLHF. CDR3 coding DNA: TGTGCCATCAGTCTGGGACAGGTGAATTCACCCCTCCACTTT.

The chain recombines TRBV7-9 with TRBJ1-1; perhaps TRBD1 as D (6 bases). The CDR3 runs to 12 residues. V was trimmed by 2 bases and J by 8 bases, leaving 9 bases between them. CDR1 and CDR2 (germline): SEHNR, FQNEAQ (reference sequence). CDR3 sequence: CASSLRTEEAFF. The CDR3 coding sequence is TGTGCCAGCAGCTTAAGGACAGAGGAAGCTTTCTTT.

This clonotype was seen at least ten times. The J gene is TRBJ1-3, the V gene TRBV7-8; the D is unclear. The V and J ends lost 5 bases and 4 bases respectively, with 9 bases between them. From germline, CDR1 is SGHVS and CDR2 FQNEAQ. The CDR3 covers 13 residues. CDR3 sequence: CASSPIAGNTIYF. For the CDR3, the DNA is TGTGCCAGCAGCCCGATAGCGGGAAACACCATATATTTT.

This rearrangement joins TRBV5-6 to TRBJ2-2; 9 nucleotides align to TRBD1. J lost 3 bases, V lost 4 bases, and 1 base had no gene match. Per the germline V gene, CDR1 is SGHDT and CDR2 is YYEEEE. The CDR3 runs to 14 residues. The chain's CDR3 is CASSRTGDTGELFF. DNA of the CDR3: TGTGCCAGCAGCAGGACAGGGGACACCGGGGAGCTGTTTTTT.

In its sample, this clonotype was seen many times. J is TRBJ2-2 and V is TRBV5-1, with TRBD1 matching 10 bases. The J segment lost 3 bases and the V segment lost 4 bases, leaving 6 bases of the junction unmatched. This CDR3 is 16 amino acids long. The germline V gene encodes CDR1 SGHRS and CDR2 YFSETQ. For the CDR3, the DNA is TGCGCCAGCAGCCCCGGACAGGGGGTAGACACCGGGGAGCTGTTTTTT. Residues: CASSPGQGVDTGELFF.

The chain links TRBV2 to TRBJ1-1; D is unclear. Per the germline V gene, CDR1 is SNHLY and CDR2 is FYNNEI. The CDR3 is 12 residues long. Trimming removed 4 bases from V and 5 bases from J, with 8 bases in between. CDR3 residues: CASSVKRTEAFF. The CDR3, as DNA: TGTGCCAGCAGTGTTAAGAGGACTGAAGCTTTCTTT.

This clonotype came up a few times. This chain uses TRBV11-2 with TRBJ1-3; D is ambiguous. The CDR3 is made up of 15 amino acids. Deletions cut 0 bases from V and 4 bases from J, with 10 bases between. In germline, CDR1 is SGHAT, CDR2 FQNNGV. As DNA, the CDR3 is TGTGCCAGCAGCTTAGATTTTTTCGGAGGAAACACCATATATTTT. It yields the protein CASSLDFFGGNTIYF.

This clonotype was recorded at least ten times. V gene TRBV7-2 combines with J gene TRBJ1-5; tentatively, D is TRBD1 (6 bases). This CDR3 region has 15 residues. The germline V gene encodes CDR1 SGHTA and CDR2 FQGNSA. Deletions cut 5 bases from V and 11 bases from J, with 22 bases between. CDR3 bases: TGTGCCAGCAGCCTCGGGGGCGACGACGGGAGGGCCCAGCATTTT. Its protein is CASSLGGDDGRAQHF.

J is TRBJ2-1 and V is TRBV30; TRBD1 aligns across 9 bases. Germline V gives CDR1 GTSNPN, CDR2 SVGIG (reference sequence). This CDR3 spans 13 amino acids. V lost 2 bases and J lost 12; bases outside the gene matches: 8. CDR3: CAWSSGQGITQFF. The CDR3, as DNA: TGTGCCTGGAGTTCCGGACAGGGGATCACGCAGTTCTTC.

V and J are TRBV12-3 or TRBV12-4 and TRBJ1-1; weak D call: TRBD1 (6 bases). The ends were cut back, 5 bases at V and 5 bases at J, with 15 bases in the middle. The CDR3 extends over 14 amino acids. The CDR3 loop reads CASSNPGGRTEAFF. CDR3 coding DNA: TGTGCCAGCAGTAACCCCGGGGGGCGAACTGAAGCTTTCTTT.

In this sample, this clonotype turned up a few times. This chain uses TRBV12-3 or TRBV12-4 with TRBJ2-1; perhaps D is TRBD1 or TRBD2 (5 bases each). The V gene lost 2 bases and the J gene lost 6 bases, with 17 bases spanning the gap. CDR3 length: 16 amino acids. The CDR3 here is CASSLIPGRNTNEQFF. For the CDR3, the DNA is TGTGCCAGCAGTTTAATTCCGGGACGGAATACCAATGAGCAGTTCTTC.

This clonotype was seen a handful of times. The chain has TRBV5-5 and TRBJ1-3; tentative D call: TRBD1 (5 bases). Germline-derived CDR1 and CDR2 are SGHKS and YYEKEE (reference sequence). Trimming took off 5 bases at V and 0 bases at J, with 27 bases between the two ends. This CDR3 has 20 amino acids. The CDR3 reads CASSPTLFAGTVSSGNTIYF. As DNA, the CDR3 is TGTGCCAGCAGTCCGACGCTGTTCGCCGGGACGGTGAGCTCTGGAAACACCATATATTTT.

As concerns this clonotype: This may be a read error: a much more frequent sequence differs by one nucleotide. The genes are TRBV7-9 and TRBJ1-4, with D unclear. This CDR3 contains 14 residues. Trimming stripped 6 bases from V and 4 bases from J, with 12 bases between. Germline V gene data show CDR1 as SEHNR and CDR2 as FQNEAQ (reference sequence). The CDR3 bases are TGTGCCAGCAGTTTGCCTTCTTTTAATGAAAAACTGTTTTTT. Its translation is CASSLPSFNEKLFF. The full variable domain, completed using reference TRBV7-9 and TRBJ1-4, is DTGVSQNPRHKITKRGQNVTFRCDPISEHNRLYWYRQTLGQGPEFLTYFQNEAQLEKSRLLSDRFSAERPKGSFSTLEIQRTEQGDSAMYLCASSLPSFNEKLFFGSGTQLSVL.

This chain joins TRBV19 and TRBJ1-5, with a weak D call TRBD1 (5 bases). V was trimmed by 3 bases and J by 6 bases, leaving 12 bases between them. Per the germline V gene, CDR1 is LNHDA and CDR2 is SQIVND (reference sequence). CDR3 length: 14 amino acids. The CDR3 spells CASSISGGTQPQHF. CDR3 in DNA: TGTGCCAGTAGTATTTCAGGAGGGACTCAGCCCCAGCATTTT.

The rearrangement joins TRBV25-1 to TRBJ1-1; D remains unclear. The CDR3 loop spans 14 amino acids. V was pared by 5 bases and J by 0 bases, with 10 bases between. Looked up from germline, CDR1 is MGHDK and CDR2 is SYGVNS. The CDR3 region has the DNA TGTGCCAGCAGTCCCCGGACGGTGAACACTGAAGCTTTCTTT. Encoded protein: CASSPRTVNTEAFF.

At least ten counts were recorded for this clonotype. The chain links TRBV7-2 to TRBJ2-5; tentative D call: TRBD1 (7 bases). The germline V and J ends were trimmed by 4 bases and 5 bases, with 11 bases remaining between them. Germline V gene lookup returns CDR1 SGHTA and CDR2 FQGNSA. CDR3 size: 13 residues. Here the CDR3 reads CASSSTGRETQYF. As DNA, the CDR3 is TGTGCCAGCAGCTCGACAGGGAGGGAGACCCAGTACTTC.

This sequence joins TRBV12-3 or TRBV12-4 and TRBJ1-1; perhaps TRBD1 as D (5 bases). The ends were cut back, 3 bases at V and 2 bases at J, with 10 bases in the middle. CDR3 length equals 14 residues. The DNA of the CDR3 is TGTGCCAGCAGTTTGACAGCCATCAACACTGAAGCTTTCTTT. As protein: CASSLTAINTEAFF.

The chain combines TRBV4-2 with TRBJ2-1; tentatively, D is TRBD2 (5 bases). V was shortened by 1 base and J by 8 bases, with 9 bases between the two germline ends. This CDR3 is built from 13 residues. Germline CDR1 and CDR2: LGHNA and YNFKEQ. CDR3 nucleotides: TGTGCCAGCAGCCAAGGGATCGGGGATGAGCAGTTCTTC. Amino acids: CASSQGIGDEQFF.

This clonotype was counted between two and nine times. This sequence joins TRBV6-5 and TRBJ2-1; 8 positions match TRBD1. The V gene's germline CDR1 is MNHEY and CDR2 SVGAGI. V shed 1 base and J 0 bases; nucleotides not matched to a gene: 8. The CDR3 contains 18 residues. The CDR3 is CASSYLATGGSSYNEQFF. CDR3 nucleotides: TGTGCCAGCAGTTACTTAGCAACAGGGGGTAGCTCCTACAATGAGCAGTTCTTC.

The chain recombines TRBV3-1 with TRBJ1-2, with D hard to call. The ends were cut back, 4 bases at V and 3 bases at J, with 9 bases in the middle. The CDR3 runs 13 residues. Germline assignment: CDR1 LGHDT and CDR2 YNNKEL (reference sequence). DNA of the CDR3: TGTGCCAGCAGCCCCACCCGACACTATGGCTACACCTTC. Amino acid sequence: CASSPTRHYGYTF.

The chain links TRBV6-6 to TRBJ1-1; D is ambiguous. CDR3 length: 11 residues. CDR1 and CDR2 (germline): MNHNY, SVGAGI (reference sequence). Trimming removed 7 bases at V and 4 bases at J, with 7 bases between. CDR3 bases: TGTGCCAGCAAAGAGGGCACTGAAGCTTTCTTT. Its translation: CASKEGTEAFF.

This chain links TRBV14 with TRBJ1-3, with a possible D match to TRBD1 (6 bases). The CDR3 length is 16 residues. The germline CDR1 and CDR2 sequences are SGHDN and FVKESK. Trimming shortened V by 4 bases and J by 0 bases, and 13 bases separated the two germline ends. For the CDR3, the DNA is TGTGCCAGCAGCCTAGTTGACAGGCCCTCTGGAAACACCATATATTTT. Its translation is CASSLVDRPSGNTIYF.

The gene calls are TRBV9 and TRBJ1-1; D unclear. CDR1 SGDLS and CDR2 YYNGEE come from the germline V gene. The V end lost 3 bases, the J end lost 0 bases, and 9 bases lay between the germline ends. The CDR3 covers 14 residues. The CDR3 coding sequence is TGTGCCAGCAGCGCGACAAACATGAACACTGAAGCTTTCTTT. Its translation: CASSATNMNTEAFF.

The V gene is TRBV12-3 or TRBV12-4, the J gene TRBJ1-1; D gene ambiguous. This CDR3 spans 14 amino acids. V was trimmed by 2 bases and J by 5 bases, leaving 12 bases between them. CDR3 residues: CASSLSGRRTEAFF. DNA for the CDR3: TGTGCCAGCAGTTTATCGGGCAGGAGGACTGAAGCTTTCTTT.

CDR3 sequence reads: CATARDRGDTGELFF. Here the CDR3 DNA reads TGTGCCACTGCACGGGACAGGGGAGACACCGGGGAGCTGTTTTTT. The chain links TRBV10-3 to TRBJ2-2; TRBD1 matches 10 bases. Germline CDR1 ENHRY, CDR2 SYGVKD. The CDR3 totals 15 residues. J gave up 3 bases and V 10 bases, and 8 bases lay outside the gene matches.